This is a list of T cell receptor beta chains from one sample in a study of early T cells in non-severe SARS-CoV-2 infection. Each CDR3 protein is one row after TCRdb ran MiXCR on the 5' RACE reads. The data contain tens of thousands of distinct CDR3 sequences, under 8% of them singletons. The specimen was whole blood. The receptors shown here come from an adult who was a healthcare worker with PCR-confirmed SARS-CoV-2 infection or an uninfected control (not recorded which). Each CDR3 is given with its conserved first and last residue. D genes are given only for firm matches. A clone size is listed for some rows: how often the clone was seen (once, few, many), or a class if it is expanded.

abundance	j_gene	v_gene	d_gene	len	CDR3aa	CDR3nt
few	TRBJ1-1	TRBV6-4	.	12	CARNLMNTEAFF	TGTGCCAGGAACCTTATGAACACTGAAGCTTTCTTT
.	TRBJ2-7	TRBV10-3	TRBD2	15	CAISEQLAGAKEQYF	TGTGCCATCAGTGAACAACTAGCGGGAGCAAAGGAGCAGTACTTC
.	TRBJ2-7	TRBV28	.	13	CASSRQVSYEQYF	TGTGCCAGCAGCCGACAGGTTTCCTACGAGCAGTACTTC
few	TRBJ2-6	TRBV12-3/TRBV12-4	.	17	CASSLGSSGSGANVLTF	TGTGCCAGCAGTTTGGGCTCCTCGGGTTCTGGGGCCAACGTCCTGACTTTC
many	TRBJ2-1	TRBV25-1	TRBD1	12	CASGTGWNEQFF	TGTGCCAGCGGGACAGGGTGGAATGAGCAGTTCTTC
many	TRBJ2-7	TRBV7-9	.	11	CASSSRVEQYF	TGTGCCAGCAGCTCCCGAGTTGAGCAGTACTTC
.	TRBJ2-5	TRBV12-3/TRBV12-4	TRBD2	12	CASSSGGQTQYF	TGTGCCAGCAGTTCGGGGGGGCAGACCCAGTACTTC
few	TRBJ1-1	TRBV3-1	.	13	CASSQDVSLEAFF	TGTGCCAGCAGCCAAGACGTCAGTCTCGAAGCTTTCTTT
many	TRBJ2-7	TRBV9	TRBD1	16	CASSADRDRGPYEQYF	TGTGCCAGCAGCGCGGACCGGGACAGGGGGCCCTACGAGCAGTACTTC
.	TRBJ2-1	TRBV20-1	TRBD1	16	CSARERLGTDHNEQFF	TGCAGTGCTAGAGAAAGACTCGGGACAGATCACAATGAGCAGTTCTTC
.	TRBJ2-4	TRBV7-9	TRBD2	17	CASSPFGGSSTKNIQYF	TGTGCCAGCAGCCCGTTTGGCGGGAGCAGTACCAAAAACATTCAGTACTTC
.	TRBJ2-1	TRBV5-4	TRBD2	15	CASSGGAGGYNEQFF	TGTGCCAGCAGCGGCGGAGCGGGAGGGTACAATGAGCAGTTCTTC
.	TRBJ1-1	TRBV12-3/TRBV12-4	.	11	CASSNGRGAFF	TGTGCCAGCAGTAACGGGAGGGGAGCTTTCTTT
.	TRBJ2-5	TRBV12-3/TRBV12-4	.	14	CASIYRGGDETQYF	TGTGCCAGCATATACCGTGGGGGTGACGAGACCCAGTACTTC
.	TRBJ2-5	TRBV7-6	.	13	CASSFTVVETQYF	TGTGCCAGCAGCTTTACGGTCGTGGAGACCCAGTACTTC
many	TRBJ2-7	TRBV28	TRBD2	14	CASTTSGRAYEQYF	TGTGCCAGCACCACTAGCGGGAGGGCCTACGAGCAGTACTTC
many	TRBJ1-2	TRBV10-3	.	13	CAISEATEIGYTF	TGTGCCATCAGTGAAGCCACGGAGATTGGCTACACCTTC
few	TRBJ2-1	TRBV6-2/TRBV6-3	TRBD2	17	CASSYALGLGKGDEQFF	TGTGCCAGCAGTTATGCCTTGGGACTAGGGAAGGGCGATGAGCAGTTCTTC
many	TRBJ1-1	TRBV7-9	.	16	CASSRGTTNMNTEAFF	TGTGCCAGCAGCCGCGGGACAACCAACATGAACACTGAAGCTTTCTTT
many	TRBJ1-5	TRBV6-2/TRBV6-3	.	15	CASRKDSLRYQPQHF	TGTGCCAGCAGAAAGGACAGTCTCCGGTATCAGCCCCAGCATTTT
.	TRBJ2-2	TRBV20-1	.	14	CSARDAGVTGELFF	TGCAGTGCTAGAGATGCCGGGGTCACCGGGGAGCTGTTTTTT
few	TRBJ2-1	TRBV20-1	.	13	CSAPPSGLKEQFF	TGCAGTGCTCCCCCGTCAGGCTTAAAGGAGCAGTTCTTC
.	TRBJ2-1	TRBV7-9	.	11	CASRALYEQFF	TGTGCCAGCCGGGCCCTATATGAGCAGTTCTTC
many	TRBJ1-5	TRBV6-1	.	15	CASSELRVPFQPQHF	TGTGCCAGCAGTGAACTGCGAGTGCCTTTCCAGCCCCAGCATTTT
many	TRBJ2-3	TRBV12-3/TRBV12-4	.	12	CASRGPTDTQYF	TGTGCCAGCAGGGGGCCCACGGATACGCAGTATTTT
many	TRBJ2-7	TRBV18	.	14	CASSPRTGTDEQYF	TGTGCCAGCTCACCACGTACAGGGACTGACGAGCAGTACTTC
many	TRBJ2-3	TRBV11-2	TRBD2	14	CASMPRESGLTQYF	TGTGCCAGCATGCCGCGGGAGAGCGGACTTACGCAGTATTTT
many	TRBJ1-5	TRBV27	.	12	CASGNREQPQHF	TGTGCCAGCGGAAACAGGGAACAGCCCCAGCATTTT
few	TRBJ1-1	TRBV4-2	.	15	CASSQAALMNTEAFF	TGTGCCAGCAGCCAGGCAGCCCTTATGAACACTGAAGCTTTCTTT
many	TRBJ2-5	TRBV27	TRBD2	17	CASMGIRTSGYQETQYF	TGTGCCAGCATGGGGATTCGGACTAGCGGGTACCAAGAGACCCAGTACTTC
many	TRBJ1-4	TRBV5-1	.	16	CASSLVGQTTNEKLFF	TGCGCCAGCAGCTTGGTAGGGCAGACAACTAATGAAAAACTGTTTTTT
many	TRBJ2-7	TRBV9	TRBD2	16	CASSVGTSGTYYEQYF	TGTGCCAGCAGCGTTGGGACTAGCGGGACGTACTACGAGCAGTACTTC
.	TRBJ1-5	TRBV28	.	13	CASRGLGNQPQHF	TGTGCCAGCAGGGGACTGGGGAATCAGCCCCAGCATTTT